This T cell receptor (beta chain) was observed in a study of T cell responses to AZD1222 COVID-19 vaccine. Findings of the study overall: Nearly half of unique spike-specific TCRs reportedly avoided B.1.351 and B.1.1.7 mutated regions. Samples come after the peak T cell response, not at day 14. Only a handful of people who got AZD1222 tested seropositive at baseline. Two AZD1222 administrations were followed by greater Spike-specific TCR breadth and depth.

Sequencing used immunoSEQ multiplex PCR; TCRdb keeps in-frame clones, though not all of them. This table holds 90,000 to 120,000 clones, under 95% found once. Notes on this clone: Its antigen remains unknown.

This TCR was recovered from an adult who received the AZD1222 COVID-19 vaccine. This material consisted of peripheral blood, taken 28 days after the second AZD1222 dose.

The CDR3 sequence: CASSTRAYSPLHF. The CDR3, as DNA: TGTGCCAGCAGTACAAGGGCCTATTCACCCCTCCACTTT. The V and J genes are TRBV28 and TRBJ1-6; no clear D. The length of the CDR3 is 13 residues. Germline V CDR1 and CDR2: MDHEN, SYDVKM. V gave up 5 bases and J gave up 8 bases, with 10 bases separating them.